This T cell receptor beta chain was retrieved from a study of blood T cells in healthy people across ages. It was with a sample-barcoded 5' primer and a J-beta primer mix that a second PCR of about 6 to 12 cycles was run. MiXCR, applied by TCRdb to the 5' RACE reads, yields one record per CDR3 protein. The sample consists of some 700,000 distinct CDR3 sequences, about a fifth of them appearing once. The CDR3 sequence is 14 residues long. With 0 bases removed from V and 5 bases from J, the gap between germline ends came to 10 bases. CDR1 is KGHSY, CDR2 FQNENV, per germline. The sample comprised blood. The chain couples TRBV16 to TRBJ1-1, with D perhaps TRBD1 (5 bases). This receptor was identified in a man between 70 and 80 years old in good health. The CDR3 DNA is TGTGCCAGCAGCCAATCTAGACAGCGGACTGAAGCTTTCTTT. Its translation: CASSQSRQRTEAFF. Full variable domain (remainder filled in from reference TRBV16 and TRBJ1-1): GEEVAQTPKHLVRGEGQKAKLYCAPIKGHSYVFWYQQVLKNEFKFLISFQNENVFDETGMPKERFSAKCLPNSPCSLEIQATKLEDSAVYFCASSQSRQRTEAFFGQGTRLTVV.